The 15 T cell receptor beta chains reported below all come from one sample, sequenced in a study of blood T cells in healthy people across ages. Next came a second PCR, run for about 7 to 12 cycles, which used a sample-barcoded 5' primer along with a J-beta primer mix. A single record per CDR3 protein comes from TCRdb applying MiXCR to the 5' RACE reads. The repertoire holds 1.5 million to 1.8 million distinct CDR3 sequences, with less than 45% as singletons. The sequencing sample was made of blood. The receptors were gathered from a woman between 18 and 29 years old in good health.

This chain connects TRBV7-2 to TRBJ2-1; D unresolved. CDR1 and CDR2 (germline): SGHTA, FQGNSA. The CDR3 covers 14 residues. Trimming removed 1 base from V and 6 bases from J, with 10 bases in between. CDR3 in amino acids: CASSLGRGINEQFF. The CDR3 DNA is TGTGCCAGCAGCTTAGGGCGCGGCATCAATGAGCAGTTCTTC.

The chain links TRBV4-1 to TRBJ1-2, with TRBD1 as a possible D gene (5 bases). The length of the CDR3 is 14 residues. The V and J ends lost 1 base and 3 bases respectively, with 9 bases between them. Germline CDR1 is MGHRA and CDR2 is YSYEKL. The CDR3 sequence is CASSQGDGYYGYTF. For the CDR3, the DNA is TGCGCCAGCAGCCAAGGGGACGGCTACTATGGCTACACCTTC.

CDR3 sequence: CASSLGHMNTEAFF. The CDR3 nucleotides read TGTGCCAGCAGCTTGGGACATATGAACACTGAAGCTTTCTTT. V and J are TRBV7-6 and TRBJ1-1; D is perhaps TRBD1 (6 bases). This CDR3 region has 14 residues. The ends were cut back, 3 bases at V and 0 bases at J, with 8 bases in the middle. CDR1 is SGHVS and CDR2 is FNYEAQ in the germline V gene. Filled out from reference TRBV7-6 and TRBJ1-1, the complete variable domain reads GAGVSQSPRYKVTKRGQDVALRCDPISGHVSLYWYRQALGQGPEFLTYFNYEAQQDKSGLPNDRFSAERPEGSISTLTIQRTEQRDSAMYRCASSLGHMNTEAFFGQGTRLTVV.

The chain employs TRBV7-9 and TRBJ2-7; the match to TRBD1 covers 8 bases. CDR1 SEHNR and CDR2 FQNEAQ come from the germline V gene (reference sequence). This CDR3 region has 14 residues. The trim removed 5 bases at V and 4 bases at J, leaving 7 bases unmatched. CDR3 in amino acids: CASSEGQVQYEQYF. The CDR3 DNA is TGTGCCAGCAGCGAGGGACAGGTTCAATACGAGCAGTACTTC.

This clonotype was seen repeatedly, ten times or more. This sequence joins TRBV5-6 and TRBJ2-3; D remains unclear. Germline lookup yields CDR1 SGHDT and CDR2 YYEEEE. The CDR3 consists of 13 residues. Trimming stripped 1 base from V and 1 base from J, with 4 bases between. The CDR3 spells CASSLKGTDTQYF. The CDR3 DNA reads TGTGCCAGCAGCTTGAAGGGCACAGATACGCAGTATTTT.

Written as DNA, the CDR3 is TGTGCCAGCAGCCGAACCGGGACAGGGTTTAATTCACCCCTCCACTTT. Its protein is CASSRTGTGFNSPLHF. The genes are TRBV6-5 and TRBJ1-6; 9 positions match TRBD1. With V trimmed by 6 bases and J by 6 bases, 9 bases remained unmatched. This CDR3 has 16 amino acids. Germline V gene data show CDR1 as MNHEY and CDR2 as SVGAGI.

V is TRBV11-2 and J is TRBJ2-3; no clear D. Per germline, CDR1 SGHAT and CDR2 FQNNGV. The CDR3 runs 17 residues. The V end was cut by 0 bases, the J end by 1 base, with 14 bases between. CDR3 bases: TGTGCCAGCAGCTTAGAACGGTGGGTCTCCGGCACAGATACGCAGTATTTT. Its translation is CASSLERWVSGTDTQYF.

The chain uses TRBV27 and TRBJ2-3; possible D gene TRBD2, 7 bases. With 3 bases removed from V and 4 bases from J, the gap between germline ends came to 14 bases. This CDR3 spans 15 amino acids. The germline V gene encodes CDR1 MNHEY and CDR2 SMNVEV (reference sequence). DNA for the CDR3: TGTGCCAGCAGTTTTCTCGGGGAGGGGGCAGATACGCAGTATTTT. It yields the protein CASSFLGEGADTQYF.

V and J are TRBV12-3 or TRBV12-4 and TRBJ2-3, with 9 nucleotides matching TRBD2. Trimming cost V 6 bases and J 5 bases; bases outside gene matches: 6. The CDR3 runs 14 residues. The CDR3: CASSNSGRGDTQYF. CDR3 coding DNA: TGTGCCAGCAGCAATAGCGGGAGAGGAGATACGCAGTATTTT.

This clonotype was counted at least ten times. The gene calls are TRBV5-1 and TRBJ2-1; TRBD2 is a possible D gene (6 bases). This CDR3 spans 15 amino acids. V shed 2 bases and J shed 3 bases, with 12 bases lying between them. Germline CDR1 reads SGHRS; CDR2 reads YFSETQ. The CDR3 loop reads CASSFVASVYNEQFF. In DNA form, the CDR3 reads TGCGCCAGCAGCTTTGTGGCTAGCGTCTACAATGAGCAGTTCTTC. Based on the CDR3 plus reference TRBV5-1 and TRBJ2-1, the full variable domain is KAGVTQTPRYLIKTRGQQVTLSCSPISGHRSVSWYQQTPGQGLQFLFEYFSETQRNKGNFPGRFSGRQFSNSRSEMNVSTLELGDSALYLCASSFVASVYNEQFFGPGTRLTVL.

This clonotype was detected a few times. In DNA form, the CDR3 reads TGCGCCAGCAGCCAATTTCCCGGGACAGGGGCCTACGAGCAGTACTTC. It specifies CASSQFPGTGAYEQYF. The chain couples TRBV4-1 to TRBJ2-7, with TRBD1 matching over 10 bases. Germline V gives CDR1 MGHRA, CDR2 YSYEKL. Trimming took 2 bases from V and 2 from J; bases not matched to a gene: 6. There are 16 residues in the CDR3.

The chain recombines TRBV3-1 with TRBJ1-2; D gene unclear. Germline V gene sequence: CDR1 LGHDT, CDR2 YNNKEL (reference sequence). V lost 2 bases and J 6 bases, leaving 13 bases between the germline ends. CDR3 length equals 14 residues. The CDR3 spells CASSQQSTPDGYTF. The DNA of the CDR3 is TGTGCCAGCAGCCAACAATCAACCCCGGATGGCTACACCTTC. The complete variable domain, with remaining parts taken from reference TRBV3-1 and TRBJ1-2, reads DTAVSQTPKYLVTQMGNDKSIKCEQNLGHDTMYWYKQDSKKFLKIMFSYNNKELIINETVPNRFSPKSPDKAHLNLHINSLELGDSAVYFCASSQQSTPDGYTFGSGTRLTVV.

The chain combines TRBV25-1 with TRBJ2-1, with 7 bases aligning to TRBD1. CDR3 length: 15 amino acids. V lost 3 bases to trimming and J lost 4 bases; unmatched junction nucleotides: 6. Germline V CDR1 and CDR2: MGHDK, SYGVNS. The CDR3 is CASSDPRGLYNEQFF. DNA for the CDR3: TGTGCCAGCAGTGATCCCAGGGGGTTATACAATGAGCAGTTCTTC.

The rearrangement links TRBV12-5 to TRBJ2-5; a weak D match, TRBD2 (5 bases). Trimming removed 4 bases at V and 11 bases at J, with 17 bases between. The CDR3 is made up of 13 amino acids. Germline values: CDR1 LGHNT, CDR2 FRNRAP. CDR3: CASGWVEGSKQYF. The DNA for the CDR3 is TGTGCTAGTGGTTGGGTAGAGGGTAGCAAGCAGTACTTC.

The chain links TRBV4-2 to TRBJ2-5; either TRBD1 or TRBD2 may fit D (5 bases each). Trimming stripped 0 bases from V and 11 bases from J, with 22 bases between. This CDR3 spans 16 amino acids. Germline values: CDR1 LGHNA, CDR2 YNFKEQ. The CDR3 loop is CASSQDLGAAGEEQYF. The CDR3, as DNA: TGTGCCAGCAGCCAAGATCTCGGGGCTGCTGGAGAAGAGCAGTACTTC.